This is a list of T cell receptor beta chains from one sample in a study of shared clonotypes between healthy human individuals. Sequencing used immunoSEQ multiplex PCR; TCRdb keeps in-frame clones, though not all of them. The sample shows over 2,000,000 clones, 90% to 95% of them seen only once. Sequenced input: naive CD8+ T cells from PBMCs. The source of these receptors is a man younger than 35 in good health. Some clones in this sample may be carry-over from other donors' samples. The CDR3 runs from the conserved cysteine through the conserved F or W. The D gene is left open where the match is weak. Only some rows state a clone size, as once, few, many or a class for expanded clones.

d_gene | abundance | j_gene | v_gene | CDR3nt | CDR3aa
. | . | TRBJ1-4 | TRBV2 | TGTGCCAGCAGTTCACGAGTCACTAATGAAAAACTGTTTTTT | CASSSRVTNEKLFF
. | . | TRBJ2-6 | TRBV7-9 | TGTGCCAGCAGCTCTACGACTGGGGCCAACGTCCTGACTTTC | CASSSTTGANVLTF
. | . | TRBJ1-1 | TRBV4-2 | TGTGCCAGCAGCCCTCGGGGGGCGAACACTGAAGCTTTCTTT | CASSPRGANTEAFF
. | . | TRBJ2-1 | TRBV9 | TGTGCCAGCAGCGCGTCGAAAACTAGTGGGGCTTTCTATGAGCAGTTCTTC | CASSASKTSGAFYEQFF
. | . | TRBJ2-1 | TRBV28 | TGTGCCAGCAGCAACAATGAGCAGTTCTTC | CASSNNEQFF
. | . | TRBJ1-5 | TRBV27 | TGTGCCAGCAGTTTATACTCAGGGAGCCTCGGGAATCAGCCCCAGCATTTT | CASSLYSGSLGNQPQHF
. | . | TRBJ2-7 | TRBV28 | TGTGCCAGCAGTTTAAGGGTCCGAGACGAGCAGTACTTC | CASSLRVRDEQYF
TRBD1 | . | TRBJ2-1 | TRBV7-9 | TGTGCCAGCAGCGGTACCGGGACAGAGTACAATGAGCAGTTCTTC | CASSGTGTEYNEQFF
. | . | TRBJ1-2 | TRBV2 | TGTGCCAGCTACGGTGTAACAGCAGACCAGAAATATAACTATGGCTACACCTTC | CASYGVTADQKYNYGYTF
. | . | TRBJ2-5 | TRBV7-9 | TGTGCCAGCAGCCCTATAGACGCCGCGAGAGAGACCCAGTACTTC | CASSPIDAARETQYF
TRBD2 | . | TRBJ2-1 | TRBV9 | TGTGCCAGCAGCGTAGCGGTTAGCGGGAACAATGAGCAGTTCTTC | CASSVAVSGNNEQFF
. | few | TRBJ1-4 | TRBV30 | TGTGCCTGGAGTTGGGGGGATGAAAAACTGTTTTTT | CAWSWGDEKLFF
. | . | TRBJ2-6 | TRBV5-1 | TGCGCCAGCAGCCCCGAGGCTGGGGCCAACGTCCTGACTTTC | CASSPEAGANVLTF
TRBD2 | . | TRBJ2-7 | TRBV4-1 | TGCGCCAGCAGCCAAGAGGAGGGGACTAGCGGATGGAGCTCCTACGAGCAGTACTTC | CASSQEEGTSGWSSYEQYF
. | once | TRBJ2-5 | TRBV6-1 | TGTGCCAGCAGTGAGGGACTGAGGAGTCAAGAGACCCAGTACTTC | CASSEGLRSQETQYF
. | once | TRBJ1-1 | TRBV10-3 | TGTGCCATGGGGGGTGAGTCGAACACTGAAGCTTTCTTT | CAMGGESNTEAFF
. | . | TRBJ2-3 | TRBV18 | TGTGCCAGCTCACCACCTAAGGGAATAGAGGCAGATACGCAGTATTTT | CASSPPKGIEADTQYF
. | . | TRBJ2-2 | TRBV9 | TGTGCCAGCAGCTTCAGTCGCGTGGGGAGGAACACCGGGGAGCTGTTTTTT | CASSFSRVGRNTGELFF
. | . | TRBJ1-5 | TRBV30 | TGTGCCTGGAGTGTACCTAAGGTTCTGCAGCCCCAGCATTTT | CAWSVPKVLQPQHF
. | . | TRBJ2-5 | TRBV6-5 | TGTGCCAGCAGTTACGTGTTTCAGGGAGGCGAGACCCAGTACTTC | CASSYVFQGGETQYF
TRBD1 | . | TRBJ1-2 | TRBV5-1 | TGCGCCAGCAGCTTGGAAGGAGGGGGCTTGGGCTACACCTTC | CASSLEGGGLGYTF
. | . | TRBJ2-6 | TRBV15 | TGTGCCACCAGCCGGGGGCCTGGGGCCAACGTCCTGACTTTC | CATSRGPGANVLTF
TRBD1 | . | TRBJ2-7 | TRBV19 | TGTGCCAGTGGACAGGGGGTCCACGAGCAGTACTTC | CASGQGVHEQYF
. | . | TRBJ1-5 | TRBV4-2 | TGTGCCAGCAGCCAAGTCGCTAATAGCAATCAGCCCCAGCATTTT | CASSQVANSNQPQHF
. | . | TRBJ2-5 | TRBV7-6 | TGTGCCAGCAGCTTAGTGGCTAGCAGACAAGAGGCCCAGTACTTC | CASSLVASRQEAQYF
. | . | TRBJ2-7 | TRBV18 | TGTGCCAGCTCACTACCGGGACGCATATACGAGCAGTACTTC | CASSLPGRIYEQYF
TRBD1 | . | TRBJ2-7 | TRBV7-9 | TGTGCCAGCAGAGATCGGGACAGGGTAGAGAACGAGCAGTACTTC | CASRDRDRVENEQYF
. | . | TRBJ2-1 | TRBV9 | TGTGCCAGCAGCGTAGTGGGAGTCTCCTACAATGAGCAGTTCTTC | CASSVVGVSYNEQFF
. | . | TRBJ2-2 | TRBV11-2 | TGTGCCAGCAGCTTAGTAGGGTTCACCGGGGAGCTGTTTTTT | CASSLVGFTGELFF
. | . | TRBJ2-7 | TRBV7-9 | TGTGCCAGCAGCTCGGGACTTGCCTACGAGCAGTACTTC | CASSSGLAYEQYF
. | . | TRBJ2-7 | TRBV9 | TGTGCCAGCAGCCTAGGCGGCGGAACCTACGAGCAGTACTTC | CASSLGGGTYEQYF
. | . | TRBJ2-1 | TRBV6-5 | TGTGCCAGCAGTTTACTGACTAACTACAATGAGCAGTTCTTC | CASSLLTNYNEQFF
TRBD1 | . | TRBJ1-1 | TRBV7-8 | TGTGCCAGCAGCGCCGGGACAGGGGGCGGCGGCACTGAAGCTTTCTTT | CASSAGTGGGGTEAFF
. | . | TRBJ1-5 | TRBV2 | TGTGCCAGCAGTCTCCTGGGGGCAGGGTATAGCAATCAGCCCCAGCATTTT | CASSLLGAGYSNQPQHF
. | . | TRBJ2-4 | TRBV7-9 | TGTGCCTCCGGCACTGGAATAGCCAAAAACATTCAGTACTTC | CASGTGIAKNIQYF
TRBD2 | . | TRBJ2-1 | TRBV18 | TGTGCCAGCTCAGACCAGCGGGAAACTCTGCATGAGCAGTTCTTC | CASSDQRETLHEQFF
. | . | TRBJ2-7 | TRBV6-6 | TGTGCCAGCAGTGAGACGAACCACGAGCAGTACTTC | CASSETNHEQYF
. | . | TRBJ1-5 | TRBV19 | TGTGCCAGTAGTACAAAAGGGGGGTACGGGCAGCCCCAGCATTTT | CASSTKGGYGQPQHF
TRBD1 | . | TRBJ2-2 | TRBV19 | TGTGCCAGTACCACGACAGGGGCGAGCACCGGGGAGCTGTTTTTT | CASTTTGASTGELFF
. | . | TRBJ1-4 | TRBV29-1 | TGCAGCGTTGCTTCCGGACCCGAAAAACTGTTTTTT | CSVASGPEKLFF
. | . | TRBJ1-3 | TRBV6-5 | TGTGCCAGCAGTTACTCCGTGACCTCTGGAAACACCATATATTTT | CASSYSVTSGNTIYF
. | . | TRBJ2-6 | TRBV9 | TGTGCCAGCAGCGCGACTTTTTTTGACCCGCCTGGGGCCAACGTCCTGACTTTC | CASSATFFDPPGANVLTF
TRBD1 | once | TRBJ2-7 | TRBV7-9 | TGTGCCAGCAGCTTAGGACAGGGATGGTACGAGCAGTACTTC | CASSLGQGWYEQYF
. | . | TRBJ1-5 | TRBV30 | TGTGCCTGGAGTGTAAGGGAGGGGGGACAGCCCCAGCATTTT | CAWSVREGGQPQHF
. | . | TRBJ1-3 | TRBV11-2 | TGTGCCAGCAGCTCTACCCTCGGTCTGACAGATCACCCTGGAAACACCATATATTTT | CASSSTLGLTDHPGNTIYF
. | few | TRBJ1-1 | TRBV27 | TGTGCCAGCAGTTTAGTCGGGTGGGGCACTGAAGCTTTCTTT | CASSLVGWGTEAFF
TRBD1 | . | TRBJ2-1 | TRBV7-9 | TGTGCCAGCAGTGGTACCCGGGACAGGGGCGTCAATGAGCAGTTCTTC | CASSGTRDRGVNEQFF
. | once | TRBJ2-1 | TRBV18 | TGTGCCAGCTCACTTGATGAGACTCGCGGCTTTGTGGATGAGCAGTTCTTC | CASSLDETRGFVDEQFF
. | . | TRBJ2-7 | TRBV6-6 | TGTGCCAGCAGTTACTCGCGCCTTGCCTACGAGCAGTACTTC | CASSYSRLAYEQYF
TRBD1 | . | TRBJ2-1 | TRBV10-3 | TGTGCCATCAGTGATTCCGGGACAGGCTCCTACAATGAGCAGTTCTTC | CAISDSGTGSYNEQFF
. | . | TRBJ1-1 | TRBV27 | TGTGCCAGCAATTTTGGTGAGGGGGACACTGAAGCTTTCTTT | CASNFGEGDTEAFF
. | once | TRBJ1-3 | TRBV7-8 | TGTGCCAGCAGTTCCGTTAGTTCTGGAAACACCATATATTTT | CASSSVSSGNTIYF
TRBD1 | . | TRBJ2-5 | TRBV5-1 | TGCGCCAGCACACAGGGGGGAGAGACCCAGTACTTC | CASTQGGETQYF